This record covers a single TCR beta chain. The antigen is not known. This sample is part of a study of T cell responses to AZD1222 COVID-19 vaccine. Overall study results and limits: Within unmutated variant regions lay the reported targets of nearly half of spike-specific TCRs. In a largely white British group with more females than males, clonal diversity was possibly underestimated.

The germline V and J ends were trimmed by 3 bases and 4 bases, with 15 bases remaining between them. The CDR3 totals 15 residues. The germline gives CDR1 MNHEY, CDR2 SVGAGI. Produced via immunoSEQ multiplex PCR; TCRdb's table is partial and in-frame only. The sample carries fewer than 200,000 clones, roughly nine tenths recorded once. This sequence joins TRBV6-5 and TRBJ1-1; D unclear. Here the sequenced sample was peripheral blood, taken on day 0 of AZD1222 vaccination. The TCR was taken from an adult in good health. CDR3 coding DNA: TGTGCCAGCAGTTATTTTGGAGCGGCAGGCACTGAAGCTTTCTTT. It is translated as CASSYFGAAGTEAFF.